Below are 20 T cell receptor beta chains sequenced from a single sample in a study of blood T cell repertoires in COVID-19 (dated by TCRdb to 2018 to 2020). Libraries came from the immunoSEQ multiplex PCR assay. The table was pulled from immuneACCESS by TCRdb, which kept in-frame rearrangements only. Such tables lose some clones; where checked, under half of the loss comes from unresolved V genes, and the rest has no known cause. Within this sample are over 45,000 clones, with about three quarters of them counted one time only. The top ten clones comprise around 20% of the sample. The specimen sequenced was peripheral blood. The source of these receptors is a man aged 45-65 years with active or convalescent COVID-19.

V and J are TRBV3-1 (or the pseudogene TRBV3-2) and TRBJ2-7; weak D call: TRBD1 (6 bases). The CDR3 consists of 15 residues. Germline CDR1 is LGHDT and CDR2 is YNNKEL (reference sequence). Trimming took 4 bases from V and 4 from J, leaving 17 bases between them. CDR3 sequence reads: CASSPGFRGYYEQYF. In DNA form, the CDR3 reads TGTGCCAGCAGCCCCGGGTTCAGGGGATATTACGAGCAGTACTTC.

The CDR3 reads CASSGTGNVNEQFF. The CDR3 DNA is TGTGCCAGCAGCGGGACAGGTAACGTCAATGAGCAGTTCTTC. V and J are TRBV5-5 and TRBJ2-1, with 8 positions matching TRBD1. Germline V gene sequence: CDR1 SGHKS, CDR2 YYEKEE (reference sequence). The CDR3 sequence is 14 residues long. Germline trimming cut 4 bases from V and 6 bases from J; bases unmatched to any gene: 6. The whole variable domain, filled in from reference TRBV5-5 and TRBJ2-1, reads DAGVTQSPTHLIKTRGQQVTLRCSPISGHKSVSWYQQVLGQGPQFIFQYYEKEERGRGNFPDRFSARQFPNYSSELNVNALLLGDSALYLCASSGTGNVNEQFFGPGTRLTVL.

This clone is a singleton in its sample. CDR3: CSVEPRLNTEAFF. DNA for the CDR3: TGCAGCGTTGAACCAAGACTCAACACTGAAGCTTTCTTT. The chain combines TRBV29-1 with TRBJ1-1; D is ambiguous. There are 13 residues in the CDR3. Germline V gene data show CDR1 as SQVTM and CDR2 as ANQGSEA. Trimming took 2 bases from V and 2 from J, leaving 9 bases between them.

The chain links TRBV15 to TRBJ1-1; D not resolved. The CDR3 has 14 amino acids. The V and J ends lost 1 base and 2 bases respectively, with 8 bases between them. Germline CDR1 reads LNHNV; CDR2 reads YYDKDF (reference sequence). The CDR3 nucleotides are TGTGCCACCAGCAGAGGAGGAATAAACACTGAAGCTTTCTTT. It is translated as CATSRGGINTEAFF.

This rearrangement joins TRBV12-3 or TRBV12-4 to TRBJ2-5; D not certain. This CDR3 has 12 residues. Trimming stripped 6 bases from V and 5 bases from J, with 10 bases between. The CDR3 DNA reads TGTGCCAGCAGCCACGCTACGGAGACCCAGTACTTC. This translates into CASSHATETQYF.

The CDR3 is CAISESGAGGPETQYF. The CDR3 bases are TGTGCCATCAGTGAGTCAGGAGCGGGAGGCCCAGAGACCCAGTACTTC. The chain couples TRBV10-3 to TRBJ2-5, with 9 nucleotides matching TRBD2. This CDR3 has 16 amino acids. The germline V gene has CDR1 ENHRY and CDR2 SYGVKD. V shed 0 bases, J shed 4 bases, and the junction held 6 bases outside the gene matches.

This sequence joins TRBV7-3 and TRBJ1-1; 9 nucleotides agree with TRBD1. The ends lost 4 bases at V and 5 bases at J; junction bases unmatched: 2. The germline CDR1 and CDR2 sequences are SGHTA and FQGTGA. The CDR3 covers 13 residues. The CDR3 reads CASSSGQGTEAFF. The CDR3 coding sequence is TGTGCCAGCAGCTCGGGACAGGGAACTGAAGCTTTCTTT.

This chain joins TRBV6-5 and TRBJ2-5; no firm D call. Germline values: CDR1 MNHEY, CDR2 SVGAGI. Trimming shortened V by 2 bases and J by 1 base, and 8 bases separated the two germline ends. This CDR3 comprises 14 residues. The CDR3 DNA reads as TGTGCCAGCAGTTACGGGCACAGCCAAGAGACCCAGTACTTC. This gives the protein CASSYGHSQETQYF.

The CDR3: CASSLTGQSPLHF. The CDR3 DNA is TGTGCCAGCAGCCTGACAGGGCAATCACCCCTCCACTTT. The chain recombines TRBV27 with TRBJ1-6, with 7 bases that match TRBD1. This CDR3 contains 13 residues. Looked up from germline, CDR1 is MNHEY and CDR2 is SMNVEV (reference sequence). V was pared by 6 bases and J by 10 bases, with 6 bases of the junction left unmatched.

The chain carries TRBV6-5 and TRBJ2-2; the D gene is possibly TRBD1 (5 bases). Trimming left V 0 bases short and J 4 bases short, with 6 bases between. The germline gives CDR1 MNHEY, CDR2 SVGAGI. This CDR3 has 14 amino acids. DNA for the CDR3: TGTGCCAGCAGTTACTCGACAGCCACCGGGGAGCTGTTTTTT. As protein: CASSYSTATGELFF.

This clone was seen more than once but under ten times. Other DNA sequences of this sample code for an identical CDR3. The rearrangement links TRBV19 to TRBJ2-3; D gene uncertain. This CDR3 spans 13 amino acids. V lost 1 base and J 2 bases, leaving 4 bases between the germline ends. Germline values: CDR1 LNHDA, CDR2 SQIVND (reference sequence). The CDR3 is CASSIANTDTQYF. The DNA of the CDR3 is TGTGCCAGTAGTATAGCCAACACAGATACGCAGTATTTT.

The chain combines TRBV11-2 with TRBJ2-2; a possible D gene is TRBD1 (5 bases). The V end lost 4 bases, the J end lost 1 base, and 10 bases lay between the germline ends. CDR1 is SGHAT and CDR2 is FQNNGV in the germline V gene. CDR3 length: 15 residues. DNA for the CDR3: TGTGCCAGCAGCTCTCCAGGGATGAACACCGGGGAGCTGTTTTTT. Its protein product is CASSSPGMNTGELFF.

The chain carries TRBV7-9 and TRBJ2-3, with D unresolved. The CDR3 sequence is 14 residues long. Deletions cut 2 bases from V and 0 bases from J, with 6 bases between. The germline V gene has CDR1 SEHNR and CDR2 FQNEAQ (reference sequence). The CDR3 DNA follows: TGTGCCAGCAGCTTAACCCAGAGCACAGATACGCAGTATTTT. Protein sequence: CASSLTQSTDTQYF.

V gene TRBV4-3 combines with J gene TRBJ2-7, with D maybe TRBD2 (6 bases). The CDR3 has 16 residues. Germline V CDR1 and CDR2: LGHNA, YSLEER. Trimming took off 0 bases at V and 5 bases at J, with 17 bases between the two ends. The CDR3: CASSQDKRGWGDEQYF. In nucleotides, the CDR3 is TGCGCCAGCAGCCAAGATAAACGGGGGTGGGGGGACGAGCAGTACTTC.

The CDR3 reads CASSLRDTQFF. Written as DNA, the CDR3 is TGTGCCAGCAGCCTCCGGGACACCCAGTTCTTC. The chain joins TRBV3-1 (or the pseudogene TRBV3-2) to TRBJ2-1; D is perhaps TRBD1 (6 bases). V gave up 4 bases and J gave up 13 bases, with 11 bases separating them. Per the germline V gene, CDR1 is LGHDT and CDR2 is YNNKEL (reference sequence). There are 11 residues in the CDR3.

The genes are TRBV2 and TRBJ2-7, with a weak D call TRBD2 (5 bases). The CDR3 contains 14 residues. V lost 4 bases and J 2 bases, leaving 12 bases between the germline ends. Germline V lookup: CDR1 SNHLY, CDR2 FYNNEI. CDR3 loop: CASSALLVPYEQYF. The CDR3 DNA follows: TGTGCCAGCAGTGCCTTACTAGTACCCTACGAGCAGTACTTC.

This chain uses TRBV7-9 with TRBJ2-5; no firm D call. CDR3 length: 11 amino acids. Trimming took 3 bases from V and 5 from J, leaving 4 bases between them. The germline gives CDR1 SEHNR, CDR2 FQNEAQ (reference sequence). The CDR3 coding sequence is TGTGCCAGCAGCTTCCGGGAGACCCAGTACTTC. Its translation: CASSFRETQYF.

The chain recombines TRBV25-1 with TRBJ1-2, with D perhaps matching TRBD1 (6 bases). CDR3 length: 13 residues. The germline V gene encodes CDR1 MGHDK and CDR2 SYGVNS. V lost 3 bases and J 6 bases, leaving 11 bases between the germline ends. The CDR3 is CASSDRGYDGYTF. In nucleotides, the CDR3 is TGTGCCAGCAGTGATAGGGGGTACGATGGCTACACCTTC.

This clone appeared a few times. The chain combines TRBV9 with TRBJ2-1, with TRBD2 matching over 13 bases. The ends lost 0 bases at V and 2 bases at J; junction bases unmatched: 2. The germline CDR1 and CDR2 sequences are SGDLS and YYNGEE. CDR3 length equals 17 residues. The chain's CDR3 is CASSVGGTSGTYNEQFF. In DNA form, the CDR3 reads TGTGCCAGCAGCGTAGGAGGGACTAGCGGGACCTACAATGAGCAGTTCTTC.

This chain uses TRBV6-6 with TRBJ2-5, with 8 bases matching TRBD2. The germline gives CDR1 MNHNY, CDR2 SVGAGI (reference sequence). CDR3 length: 15 amino acids. Trimming at V came to 5 bases and at J to 4 bases, leaving 9 bases not matched to a gene. The CDR3 sequence: CASSTFAGGGETQYF. As DNA, the CDR3 is TGTGCCAGCAGTACCTTCGCGGGAGGAGGAGAGACCCAGTACTTC.